Sequencing of this TCR beta chain was carried out in a study of shared clonotypes between healthy human individuals. The study, taken as a whole, reports: Limited genetic and exposure-history diversity came from having few donors.

This CDR3 has 14 amino acids. CDR1 is SGHRS and CDR2 is YFSETQ in the germline V gene. V dropped 4 bases and J dropped 6 bases, with 17 bases sitting between them. Comment on this clone: Its antigen remains unidentified. Other nucleotide sequences from this sample produce the same CDR3.

Into CD45RA+ naive and CD45RA-negative memory subsets, the CD4+ cells were split. In the original workflow: ImmunoSEQ gave junction-only sequences without quality scores, so filtering differed. Assay used: immunoSEQ multiplex PCR; TCRdb lists only in-frame clones, some missing. That table is the source of V, J and clone size, and D and trimming were worked out from the DNA. Of some 1.5 million clones listed, 95% to 99% are singletons. This TCR derives from a man younger than 40 in good health. The chain links TRBV5-1 to TRBJ2-7; tentatively, D is TRBD1 (5 bases). Sequences were obtained from naive CD4+ T cells sorted from blood. Subset denoted: CD45RA+ positively selected. In nucleotides, the CDR3 is TGCGCCAGCAGCCTCGTGGGGCAGGGCGGCGAGCAGTACTTC. Protein product: CASSLVGQGGEQYF.